This T cell receptor (beta chain) originates from a study of shared clonotypes between healthy human individuals. On the study more broadly: Donors were a couple of women and a few men aged 18 to 49.

Using immunoSEQ multiplex PCR, the repertoire was profiled, and TCRdb retains in-frame clones only, with some absent. The sample lists around 1.1 million clones, roughly 80% occurring once. V lost 5 bases to trimming and J lost 1 base, with 4 bases between them. The CDR3 length is 12 residues. CDR1 is SGHTA, CDR2 FQGNSA, per germline. The sequence came from a man younger than 35 in good health. Some clones in this sample may be carry-over from other donors' samples. This chain connects TRBV7-2 to TRBJ2-3, with D hard to call. The sequenced material came from memory CD4+ T cells from PBMCs. Described subset: CD45RA-negative fraction. The CDR3 reads CASSRGTDTQYF. In DNA form, the CDR3 reads TGTGCCAGCAGCCGGGGCACAGATACGCAGTATTTT.